A single sample gave rise to the 19 T cell receptor beta chains below, sequenced in a study of blood T cell repertoires in COVID-19. The assay was immunoSEQ multiplex PCR, and TCRdb's table has in-frame clones only and misses some. Found here are approximately 75,000 clones, approximately 88% of them singletons; the top ten hold roughly 28%. Specimen: peripheral blood. These receptors all stem from a man aged 50-59 years with acute or convalescent COVID-19.

J is TRBJ2-6 and V is TRBV11-2; 9 positions match TRBD2. This CDR3 region has 19 residues. V was clipped by 3 bases and J by 0 bases; unmatched bases: 9. Germline-derived CDR1 and CDR2 are SGHAT and FQNNGV. CDR3 bases: TGTGCCAGCAGCTTTGGTGGAGCGGGGGGCCCCTCTGGGGCCAACGTCCTGACTTTC. It specifies CASSFGGAGGPSGANVLTF.

This chain links TRBV7-9 with TRBJ2-7; TRBD2 is a possible D gene (6 bases). CDR1 and CDR2 from the germline V gene are SEHNR and FQNEAQ (reference sequence). The V and J ends lost 3 bases and 2 bases respectively, with 11 bases between them. The CDR3 runs 14 residues. CDR3 nucleotides: TGTGCCAGCAGCTTGGAGGGGCCAACCTACGAGCAGTACTTC. Residues: CASSLEGPTYEQYF.

V is TRBV3-1 (or the pseudogene TRBV3-2) and J is TRBJ2-7; D might be TRBD1 (5 bases). The CDR3 runs 12 residues. V lost 2 bases and J 7 bases, leaving 9 bases between the germline ends. The V gene's germline CDR1 is LGHDT and CDR2 YNNKEL (reference sequence). CDR3 in amino acids: CASSQQTEEQYF. DNA of the CDR3: TGTGCCAGCAGCCAACAGACAGAAGAGCAGTACTTC.

The CDR3 loop reads CASTFGGNTEAFF. The CDR3 nucleotides read TGTGCCAGCACCTTCGGTGGGAACACTGAAGCTTTCTTT. This sequence joins TRBV6-5 and TRBJ1-1; no clear D. Germline V gene sequence: CDR1 MNHEY, CDR2 SVGAGI. This CDR3 contains 13 residues. V lost 7 bases and J lost 1, with 10 bases in between.

In this sample, this clone turned up once. V gene TRBV6-6 combines with J gene TRBJ2-2; perhaps TRBD2 as D (6 bases). Trimming took off 8 bases at V and 9 bases at J, with 10 bases between the two ends. Germline lookup yields CDR1 MNHNY and CDR2 SVGAGI (reference sequence). CDR3 size: 11 residues. The CDR3 region is CASLEGRELFF. The CDR3 nucleotides are TGTGCCAGCTTGGAGGGCCGGGAGCTGTTTTTT.

This clone was observed at least ten times. The rearrangement uses TRBV12-5 and TRBJ1-1; D remains unclear. CDR1 LGHNT and CDR2 FRNRAP come from the germline V gene. The CDR3 runs to 10 residues. The ends were cut back, 6 bases at V and 10 bases at J, with 9 bases in the middle. CDR3 nucleotide sequence: TGTGCTAGTGGACGACCAGGAGCTTTCTTT. It translates to CASGRPGAFF.

This chain connects TRBV27 to TRBJ2-5, with 8 bases matching TRBD1. With 4 bases clipped from V and 5 bases from J, the junction kept 9 bases outside the gene matches. CDR1 and CDR2 from the germline V gene are MNHEY and SMNVEV (reference sequence). CDR3 size: 15 residues. In DNA, the CDR3 is TGTGCCAGCAGTTCCCAACGACAGGGGTGGGAGACCCAGTACTTC. Translated: CASSSQRQGWETQYF.

The CDR3 sequence: CASSYASGDVYEQYF. As DNA, the CDR3 is TGTGCCAGCAGTTACGCTAGCGGGGACGTCTACGAGCAGTACTTC. The rearrangement joins TRBV6-5 to TRBJ2-7, with 9 positions matching TRBD2. From germline, CDR1 is MNHEY and CDR2 SVGAGI. This CDR3 is built from 15 residues. The junction had 5 bases not matched to a gene; V was cut back by 2 bases and J by 3 bases.

The chain joins TRBV29-1 to TRBJ1-1; TRBD1 matches at 8 bases. V lost 6 bases, J lost 5 bases, and 5 bases stayed unmatched. Germline CDR1 reads SQVTM; CDR2 reads ANQGSEA. The CDR3 runs 12 residues. The CDR3 sequence is CSVIRTGTEAFF. The CDR3 DNA reads TGCAGCGTGATACGGACAGGGACTGAAGCTTTCTTT. Full variable domain (rest looked up from reference TRBV29-1 and TRBJ1-1): SAVISQKPSRDICQRGTSLTIQCQVDSQVTMMFWYRQQPGQSLTLIATANQGSEATYESGFVIDKFPISRPNLTFSTLTVSNMSPEDSSIYLCSVIRTGTEAFFGQGTRLTVV.

This chain links TRBV28 with TRBJ2-4; D not resolved. Trimming left V 3 bases short and J 3 bases short, with 9 bases between. This CDR3 has 14 amino acids. Germline CDR1 reads MDHEN; CDR2 reads SYDVKM. In nucleotides, the CDR3 is TGTGCCAGCAGTTTTGCGTCCTACAAAAACATTCAGTACTTC. As protein: CASSFASYKNIQYF.

V and J are TRBV7-9 and TRBJ1-1, with 8 bases identical to TRBD1. The trim removed 6 bases at V and 3 bases at J, leaving 3 bases unmatched. Germline CDR1 is SEHNR and CDR2 is FQNEAQ (reference sequence). The CDR3 contains 13 residues. CDR3 loop: CASRSQGDTEAFF. The CDR3 DNA is TGTGCCAGCAGGTCACAGGGGGACACTGAAGCTTTCTTT. The variable domain in full, completed from reference TRBV7-9 and TRBJ1-1, reads DTGVSQNPRHKITKRGQNVTFRCDPISEHNRLYWYRQTLGQGPEFLTYFQNEAQLEKSRLLSDRFSAERPKGSFSTLEIQRTEQGDSAMYLCASRSQGDTEAFFGQGTRLTVV.

The gene calls are TRBV19 and TRBJ2-1; D is uncertain. Germline V CDR1 and CDR2: LNHDA, SQIVND (reference sequence). CDR3 size: 12 residues. V was trimmed by 5 bases and J by 7 bases, leaving 9 bases between them. The DNA for the CDR3 is TGTGCCAGTAGTGCCTTTACAAATGAGCAGTTCTTC. Translation gives CASSAFTNEQFF.

The rearrangement uses TRBV5-4 and TRBJ2-2; 9 bases fit TRBD2. The V gene's germline CDR1 is SGHNT and CDR2 YYREEE (reference sequence). CDR3 length equals 18 residues. V lost 4 bases and J lost 1; bases outside the gene matches: 11. CDR3: CASSLGWLAGQNTGELFF. The CDR3 bases are TGTGCCAGCAGCCTTGGATGGCTAGCGGGGCAGAACACCGGGGAGCTGTTTTTT.

In its sample, this clone was seen a few times. The V and J genes are TRBV3-1 (or the pseudogene TRBV3-2) and TRBJ2-3; D gene ambiguous. CDR1 LGHDT and CDR2 YNNKEL come from the germline V gene (reference sequence). Trimming took off 8 bases at V and 0 bases at J, with 9 bases between the two ends. The CDR3 length is 13 residues. CDR3 sequence: CASGWSSTDTQYF. CDR3 in DNA: TGTGCCAGCGGGTGGAGCAGCACAGATACGCAGTATTTT.

The chain joins TRBV10-3 to TRBJ1-3, with D possibly matching TRBD1 (6 bases). CDR3 length: 12 residues. V was clipped by 11 bases and J by 4 bases, with 12 bases between them. CDR1 and CDR2 (germline): ENHRY, SYGVKD. The CDR3 sequence is CALGTPGNTIYF. The CDR3 bases are TGTGCCTTAGGGACACCAGGAAACACCATATATTTT.

The chain has TRBV5-6 and TRBJ1-2, with TRBD1 identical over 10 bases. The CDR3 contains 14 residues. With 0 bases clipped from V and 8 bases from J, the junction kept 4 bases outside the gene matches. Germline V gene data show CDR1 as SGHDT and CDR2 as YYEEEE. CDR3 sequence: CASSLVGTGVGYTF. The CDR3 bases are TGTGCCAGCAGCTTGGTGGGGACAGGGGTCGGCTACACCTTC. Full variable domain (remainder filled in from reference TRBV5-6 and TRBJ1-2): DAGVTQSPTHLIKTRGQQVTLRCSPKSGHDTVSWYQQALGQGPQFIFQYYEEEERQRGNFPDRFSGHQFPNYSSELNVNALLLGDSALYLCASSLVGTGVGYTFGSGTRLTVV.

The chain carries TRBV5-6 and TRBJ1-2; 7 positions agree with TRBD1. From germline, CDR1 is SGHDT and CDR2 YYEEEE. After removal of 4 bases from V and 4 bases from J, the junction contained 1 base not matched to a gene. The CDR3 spans 12 residues. CDR3 nucleotides: TGTGCCAGCAGCAAGGGGGCCTATGGCTACACCTTC. Translation: CASSKGAYGYTF.

In this sample, this clone turned up a few times. J is TRBJ2-1 and V is TRBV4-2, with 9 bases aligning to TRBD1. The germline CDR1 and CDR2 sequences are LGHNA and YNFKEQ. The CDR3 length is 15 residues. V lost 3 bases, J lost 2 bases, and 2 bases stayed unmatched. CDR3: CASSHGQGPYNEQFF. CDR3 DNA sequence: TGTGCCAGCAGCCACGGACAGGGGCCCTACAATGAGCAGTTCTTC.

The V gene is TRBV27, the J gene TRBJ1-1; D unresolved. Germline V gives CDR1 MNHEY, CDR2 SMNVEV (reference sequence). V lost 2 bases and J lost 1, with 5 bases in between. The CDR3 spans 13 residues. CDR3: CASSLGGNTEAFF. In DNA, the CDR3 is TGTGCCAGCAGTTTAGGAGGGAACACTGAAGCTTTCTTT.